The 16 T cell receptor beta chains below were found in one sample sequenced in a study of OX40 agonist ivuxolimab in advanced cancers. The protocol was immunoSEQ multiplex PCR, while the TCRdb copy is restricted to in-frame clones and leaves out a portion. Found here are about 45,000 clones, 80% of them singletons; the top ten hold more than 9%. The sample here was CD4+ or CD8+ T cells sorted from blood, taken in a trial of the OX40 agonist ivuxolimab. Every receptor here comes from an adult with an advanced solid tumor such as melanoma, head and neck, liver or kidney cancer.

The J gene is TRBJ1-2, the V gene TRBV6-5, with a tentative D call TRBD1 (5 bases). The CDR3 extends over 13 amino acids. The V gene's germline CDR1 is MNHEY and CDR2 SVGAGI. V was cut by 5 bases and J by 5 bases, with 12 bases left in between. The CDR3 DNA reads as TGTGCCAGCAGTCCCGGGACGCCATATGGCTACACCTTC. Protein product: CASSPGTPYGYTF.

The chain joins TRBV11-2 to TRBJ1-1; TRBD1 matches 7 bases. The CDR3 runs to 13 residues. V was pared by 9 bases and J by 1 base, with 5 bases of the junction left unmatched. CDR1 SGHAT and CDR2 FQNNGV come from the germline V gene. DNA of the CDR3: TGTGCCAGTAGGGACAGCTGGAACACTGAAGCTTTCTTT. Amino acid sequence: CASRDSWNTEAFF.

The chain carries TRBV6-5 and TRBJ2-5; 8 bases are a match to TRBD2. The V and J ends lost 6 bases and 2 bases, in that order; junction bases with no gene match: 5. The CDR3 covers 14 residues. In germline, CDR1 is MNHEY, CDR2 SVGAGI. This chain's CDR3 is CASSPGTRQETQYF. Here the CDR3 DNA reads TGTGCCAGCAGCCCCGGGACTAGACAAGAGACCCAGTACTTC.

The rearrangement links TRBV15 to TRBJ2-5; a possible D gene is TRBD2 (7 bases). The CDR3 spans 16 residues. V was shortened by 5 bases and J by 4 bases, with 20 bases between the two germline ends. Per the germline V gene, CDR1 is LNHNV and CDR2 is YYDKDF (reference sequence). For the CDR3, the DNA is TGTGCCACCAGCCCTGGGGGGGGCGGGAAGGCAGAGACCCAGTACTTC. As protein: CATSPGGGGKAETQYF.

This sequence joins TRBV19 and TRBJ2-7; 8 bases fit TRBD1. This CDR3 is built from 13 residues. From germline, CDR1 is LNHDA and CDR2 SQIVND (reference sequence). The V segment lost 7 bases and the J segment 4 bases; nucleotides outside the gene matches: 6. As DNA, the CDR3 is TGTGCCAGTACCGGACAGGGCGGGTACGAGCAGTACTTC. The encoded protein is CASTGQGGYEQYF.

The chain employs TRBV19 and TRBJ2-1, with TRBD2 matching 10 bases. This CDR3 spans 16 amino acids. J was trimmed by 5 bases and V by 3 bases; bases with no gene match: 7. Germline CDR1 and CDR2: LNHDA and SQIVND (reference sequence). This CDR3 reads CASSISAGGLDNEQFF. The DNA of the CDR3 is TGTGCCAGTAGTATCTCAGCGGGAGGGCTCGACAATGAGCAGTTCTTC.

This rearrangement joins TRBV14 to TRBJ2-1; 8 nucleotides align to TRBD2. This CDR3 comprises 16 residues. Germline values: CDR1 SGHDN, CDR2 FVKESK. The trim removed 1 base at V and 10 bases at J, leaving 12 bases unmatched. The CDR3 protein is CASSQGAFAGGFEQFF. The CDR3 DNA reads as TGTGCCAGCAGCCAAGGGGCCTTTGCGGGAGGTTTCGAGCAGTTCTTC.

V and J are TRBV30 and TRBJ2-7; D possibly corresponds to TRBD2 (6 bases). The length of the CDR3 is 15 residues. Germline lookup yields CDR1 GTSNPN and CDR2 SVGIG (reference sequence). Deletions cut 3 bases from V and 2 bases from J, with 17 bases between. CDR3 loop: CAWSPGLPAAYEQYF. In nucleotides, the CDR3 is TGTGCCTGGAGCCCGGGACTCCCGGCGGCCTACGAGCAGTACTTC.

The chain joins TRBV6-1 to TRBJ2-7; D gene ambiguous. CDR3 length equals 13 residues. Trimming shortened V by 0 bases and J by 4 bases, and 7 bases separated the two germline ends. The germline V gene has CDR1 MNHNS and CDR2 SASEGT. Here the CDR3 reads CASSEAREYEQYF. CDR3 coding DNA: TGTGCCAGCAGTGAAGCAAGGGAATACGAGCAGTACTTC.

This clone was counted a few times. The chain joins TRBV25-1 to TRBJ1-2; D gene uncertain. V lost 8 bases and J 2 bases, leaving 12 bases between the germline ends. This CDR3 comprises 13 residues. In germline, CDR1 is MGHDK, CDR2 SYGVNS. CDR3 in amino acids: CASGETGNYGYTF. The CDR3, as DNA: TGTGCCAGCGGGGAGACGGGGAACTATGGCTACACCTTC.

This clone was recorded a few times. This chain links TRBV7-8 with TRBJ2-7, with D hard to call. This CDR3 spans 13 amino acids. Trimming left V 1 base short and J 6 bases short, with 10 bases between. Germline V CDR1 and CDR2: SGHVS, FQNEAQ. The CDR3 DNA sequence: TGTGCCAGCAGCTTAGGGATCGTGGGCGAGCAGTACTTC. It translates to CASSLGIVGEQYF.

The chain has TRBV5-6 and TRBJ2-7; D gene ambiguous. The germline gives CDR1 SGHDT, CDR2 YYEEEE. This CDR3 has 12 residues. Trimming removed 4 bases at V and 4 bases at J, with 9 bases between. DNA of the CDR3: TGTGCCAGCAGCCGTGGGCCATACGAGCAGTACTTC. It yields the protein CASSRGPYEQYF.

By its share, this clone is medium-sized. The chain links TRBV9 to TRBJ1-4; D unclear. This CDR3 contains 14 residues. Trimming removed 5 bases at V and 4 bases at J, with 12 bases between. Per the germline V gene, CDR1 is SGDLS and CDR2 is YYNGEE. Here the CDR3 DNA reads TGTGCCAGCAGTGGCGGGTGGGGTAATGAAAAACTGTTTTTT. This sequence encodes CASSGGWGNEKLFF. The variable domain in full, with the rest retrieved from reference TRBV9 and TRBJ1-4, is DSGVTQTPKHLITATGQRVTLRCSPRSGDLSVYWYQQSLDQGLQFLIQYYNGEERAKGNILERFSAQQFPDLHSELNLSSLELGDSALYFCASSGGWGNEKLFFGSGTQLSVL.

In this sample, this clone turned up once. V is TRBV5-4 and J is TRBJ1-6, with a tentative D call TRBD1 (6 bases). The CDR3 is 14 residues long. Looked up from germline, CDR1 is SGHNT and CDR2 is YYREEE (reference sequence). The V end lost 0 bases, the J end lost 8 bases, and 9 bases lay between the germline ends. The CDR3: CASSLEGGDSPLHF. Here the CDR3 DNA reads TGTGCCAGCAGCTTGGAGGGGGGGGATTCACCCCTCCACTTT. The variable domain in full, with the rest retrieved from reference TRBV5-4 and TRBJ1-6, is ETGVTQSPTHLIKTRGQQVTLRCSSQSGHNTVSWYQQALGQGPQFIFQYYREEENGRGNFPPRFSGLQFPNYSSELNVNALELDDSALYLCASSLEGGDSPLHFGNGTRLTVT.

CDR3 nucleotides: TGTGCCAGCAGAGTAGCGGGGGCAGATACGCAGTATTTT. Its translation: CASRVAGADTQYF. The genes are TRBV6-5 and TRBJ2-3; 9 bases fit TRBD2. CDR3 length equals 13 residues. The germline gives CDR1 MNHEY, CDR2 SVGAGI. The V and J ends lost 6 bases and 4 bases, in that order; junction bases with no gene match: 2.

V usage is TRBV7-3 and J usage is TRBJ2-2, with 10 bases that match TRBD1. CDR3 length: 16 amino acids. The trim removed 4 bases at V and 3 bases at J, leaving 5 bases unmatched. The germline gives CDR1 SGHTA, CDR2 FQGTGA. In DNA form, the CDR3 reads TGTGCCAGCAGCTCCCCGGACAGGGGGTACACCGGGGAGCTGTTTTTT. Translation: CASSSPDRGYTGELFF.